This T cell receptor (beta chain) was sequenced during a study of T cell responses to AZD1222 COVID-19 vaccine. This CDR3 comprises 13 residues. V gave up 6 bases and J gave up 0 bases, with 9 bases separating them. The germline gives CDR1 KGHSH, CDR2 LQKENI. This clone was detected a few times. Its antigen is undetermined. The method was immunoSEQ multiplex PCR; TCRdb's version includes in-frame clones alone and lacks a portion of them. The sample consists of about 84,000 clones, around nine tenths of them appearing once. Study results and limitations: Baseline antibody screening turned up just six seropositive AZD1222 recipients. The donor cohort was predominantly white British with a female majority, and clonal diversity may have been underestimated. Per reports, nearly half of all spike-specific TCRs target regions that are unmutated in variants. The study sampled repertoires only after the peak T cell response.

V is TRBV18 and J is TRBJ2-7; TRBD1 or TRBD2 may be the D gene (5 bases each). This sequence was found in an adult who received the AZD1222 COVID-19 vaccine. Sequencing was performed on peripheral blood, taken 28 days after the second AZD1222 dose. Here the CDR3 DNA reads TGTGCCAGCTCGCCGGGACCCTCCTACGAGCAGTACTTC. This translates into CASSPGPSYEQYF. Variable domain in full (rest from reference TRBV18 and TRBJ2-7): NAGVMQNPRHLVRRRGQEARLRCSPMKGHSHVYWYRQLPEEGLKFMVYLQKENIIDESGMPKERFSAEFPKEGPSILRIQQVVRGDSAAYFCASSPGPSYEQYFGPGTRLTVT.